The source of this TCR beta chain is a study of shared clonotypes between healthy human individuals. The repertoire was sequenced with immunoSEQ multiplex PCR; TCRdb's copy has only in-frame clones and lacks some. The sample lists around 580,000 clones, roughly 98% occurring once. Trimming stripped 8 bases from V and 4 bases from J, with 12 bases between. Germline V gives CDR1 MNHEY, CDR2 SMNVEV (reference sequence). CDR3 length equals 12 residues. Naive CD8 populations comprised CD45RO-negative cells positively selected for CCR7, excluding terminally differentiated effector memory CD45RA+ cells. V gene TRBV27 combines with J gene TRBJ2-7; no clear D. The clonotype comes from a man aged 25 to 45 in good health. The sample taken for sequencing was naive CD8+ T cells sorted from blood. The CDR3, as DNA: TGTGCCAGCTTTAGTTCCCAGTACGAGCAGTACTTC. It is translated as CASFSSQYEQYF.